The clone carrying this T cell receptor beta chain was counted at least ten times. What it recognizes is unknown. The entry originates in a study of T cell repertoires in cytomegalovirus infection. Study conclusions and caveats: In two of eight donors, the top clonotype was HLA-C-restricted CMV-specific.

The germline gives CDR1 SGHAT, CDR2 FQNNGV. The ends were cut back, 5 bases at V and 5 bases at J, with 19 bases in the middle. The CDR3 runs 16 residues. TCRdb fed the reads into MiXCR, producing one record per CDR3 protein. The sample gives around 530,000 distinct CDR3 sequences, about 15% of which show up once; approximately 24% is in the top ten. V is TRBV11-2 and J is TRBJ2-4, with D possibly TRBD2 on 7 matching bases. Source material: CD8+ T cells from PBMCs. This TCR came from a human donor in good health (CMV status not recorded). Some clones in this sample may be carry-over from other donors' samples. CDR3 in DNA: TGTGCCAGCAGCCCCTTTAGGGGGGGGAGTGAAAACATTCAGTACTTC. Protein product: CASSPFRGGSENIQYF.